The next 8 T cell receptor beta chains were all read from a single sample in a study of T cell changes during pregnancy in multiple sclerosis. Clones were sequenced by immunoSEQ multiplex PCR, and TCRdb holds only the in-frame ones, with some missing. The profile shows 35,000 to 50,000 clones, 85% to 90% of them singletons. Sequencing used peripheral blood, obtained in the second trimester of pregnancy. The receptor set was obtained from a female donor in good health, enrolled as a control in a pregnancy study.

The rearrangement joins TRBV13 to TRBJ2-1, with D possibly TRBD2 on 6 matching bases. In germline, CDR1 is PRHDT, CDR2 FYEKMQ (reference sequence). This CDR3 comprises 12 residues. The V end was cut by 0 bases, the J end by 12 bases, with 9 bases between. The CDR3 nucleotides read TGTGCCAGCAGCTTAGGCGGGAGTGGGCAGTTCTTC. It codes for CASSLGGSGQFF.

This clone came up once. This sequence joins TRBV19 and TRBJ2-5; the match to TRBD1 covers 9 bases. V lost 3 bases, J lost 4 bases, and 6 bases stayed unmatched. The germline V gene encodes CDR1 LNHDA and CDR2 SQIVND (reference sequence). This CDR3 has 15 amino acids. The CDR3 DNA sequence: TGTGCCAGTAGTATCAGACAGGGGGTCGGAGAGACCCAGTACTTC. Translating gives CASSIRQGVGETQYF.

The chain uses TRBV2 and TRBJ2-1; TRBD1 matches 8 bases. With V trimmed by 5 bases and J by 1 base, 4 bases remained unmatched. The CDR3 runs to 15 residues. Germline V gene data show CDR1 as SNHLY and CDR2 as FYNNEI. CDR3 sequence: CASSPTGGSYNEQFF. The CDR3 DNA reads TGTGCCAGCAGTCCCACAGGGGGGTCCTACAATGAGCAGTTCTTC.

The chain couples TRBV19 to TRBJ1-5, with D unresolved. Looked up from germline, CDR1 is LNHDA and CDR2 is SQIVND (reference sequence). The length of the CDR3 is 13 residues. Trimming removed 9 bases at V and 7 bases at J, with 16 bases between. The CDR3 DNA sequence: TGTGCCAGCCAAACACGGGGTGGCCAGCCCCAGCATTTT. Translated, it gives CASQTRGGQPQHF.

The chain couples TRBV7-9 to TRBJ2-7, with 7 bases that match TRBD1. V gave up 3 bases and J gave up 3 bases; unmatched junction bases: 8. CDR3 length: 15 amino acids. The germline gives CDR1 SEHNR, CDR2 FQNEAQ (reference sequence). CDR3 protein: CASSLGTAFFYEQYF. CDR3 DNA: TGTGCCAGCAGCTTGGGGACAGCTTTTTTCTACGAGCAGTACTTC.

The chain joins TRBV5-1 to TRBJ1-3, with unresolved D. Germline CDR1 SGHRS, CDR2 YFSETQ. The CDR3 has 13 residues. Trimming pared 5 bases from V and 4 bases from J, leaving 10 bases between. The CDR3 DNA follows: TGCGCCAGCAGGGAGATAGCCGGAAACACCATATATTTT. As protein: CASREIAGNTIYF. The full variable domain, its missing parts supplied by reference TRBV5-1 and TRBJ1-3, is KAGVTQTPRYLIKTRGQQVTLSCSPISGHRSVSWYQQTPGQGLQFLFEYFSETQRNKGNFPGRFSGRQFSNSRSEMNVSTLELGDSALYLCASREIAGNTIYFGEGSWLTVV.

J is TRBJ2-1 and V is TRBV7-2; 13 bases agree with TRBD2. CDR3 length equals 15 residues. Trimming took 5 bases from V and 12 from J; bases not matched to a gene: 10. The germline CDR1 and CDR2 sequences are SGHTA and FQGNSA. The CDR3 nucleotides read TGTGCCAGCAGCGAGGGACTAGCGGGATTTAACTGGCAGTTCTTC. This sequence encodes CASSEGLAGFNWQFF. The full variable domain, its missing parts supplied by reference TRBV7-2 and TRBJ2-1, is GAGVSQSPSNKVTEKGKDVELRCDPISGHTALYWYRQSLGQGLEFLIYFQGNSAPDKSGLPSDRFSAERTGGSVSTLTIQRTQQEDSAVYLCASSEGLAGFNWQFFGPGTRLTVL.

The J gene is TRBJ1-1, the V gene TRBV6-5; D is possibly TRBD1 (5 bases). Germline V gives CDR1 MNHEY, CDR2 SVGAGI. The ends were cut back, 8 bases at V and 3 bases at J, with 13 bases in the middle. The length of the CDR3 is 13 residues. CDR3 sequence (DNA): TGTGCCAGCGGGGACTCCTGGTACACTGAAGCTTTCTTT. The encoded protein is CASGDSWYTEAFF.